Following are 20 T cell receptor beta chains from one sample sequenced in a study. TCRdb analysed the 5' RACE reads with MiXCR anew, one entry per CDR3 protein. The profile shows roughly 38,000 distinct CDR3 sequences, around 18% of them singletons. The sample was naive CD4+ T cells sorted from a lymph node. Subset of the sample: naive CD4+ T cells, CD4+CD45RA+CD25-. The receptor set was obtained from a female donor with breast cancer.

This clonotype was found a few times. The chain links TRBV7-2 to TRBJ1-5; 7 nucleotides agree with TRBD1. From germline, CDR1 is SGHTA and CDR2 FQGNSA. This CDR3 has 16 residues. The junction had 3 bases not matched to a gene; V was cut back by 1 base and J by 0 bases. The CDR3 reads CASSLGGQYSNQPQHF. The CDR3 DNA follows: TGTGCCAGCAGCTTAGGGGGACAGTATAGCAATCAGCCCCAGCATTTT.

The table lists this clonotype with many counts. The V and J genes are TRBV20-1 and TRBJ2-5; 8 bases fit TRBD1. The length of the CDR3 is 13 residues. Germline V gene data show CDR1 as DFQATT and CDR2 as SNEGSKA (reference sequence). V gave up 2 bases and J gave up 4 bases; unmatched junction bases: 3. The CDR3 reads CSARQDRAETQYF. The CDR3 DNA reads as TGCAGTGCTAGACAGGACAGGGCAGAGACCCAGTACTTC.

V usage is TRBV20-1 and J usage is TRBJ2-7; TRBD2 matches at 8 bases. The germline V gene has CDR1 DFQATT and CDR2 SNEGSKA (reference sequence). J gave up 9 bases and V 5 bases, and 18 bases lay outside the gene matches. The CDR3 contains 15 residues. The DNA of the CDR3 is TGCAGTGCTCCCATCTCGGGAGGGCTAGGTGGCGGGCAGTACTTC. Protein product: CSAPISGGLGGGQYF.

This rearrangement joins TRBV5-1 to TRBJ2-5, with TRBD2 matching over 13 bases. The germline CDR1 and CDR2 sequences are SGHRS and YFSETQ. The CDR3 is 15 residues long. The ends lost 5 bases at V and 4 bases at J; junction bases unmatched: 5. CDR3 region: CASSGLAGVVETQYF. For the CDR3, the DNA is TGCGCCAGCAGTGGACTAGCGGGAGTGGTAGAGACCCAGTACTTC. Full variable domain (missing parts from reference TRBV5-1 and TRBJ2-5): KAGVTQTPRYLIKTRGQQVTLSCSPISGHRSVSWYQQTPGQGLQFLFEYFSETQRNKGNFPGRFSGRQFSNSRSEMNVSTLELGDSALYLCASSGLAGVVETQYFGPGTRLLVL.

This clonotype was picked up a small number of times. The CDR3 bases are TGCGCCAGCAGCCAAGATGATAGGAGTTACAATGAGCAGTTCTTC. It is translated as CASSQDDRSYNEQFF. The chain is built from TRBV4-1 and TRBJ2-1, with D unclear. The CDR3 is made up of 15 amino acids. CDR1 MGHRA and CDR2 YSYEKL come from the germline V gene. V was cut by 0 bases and J by 4 bases, with 10 bases left in between.

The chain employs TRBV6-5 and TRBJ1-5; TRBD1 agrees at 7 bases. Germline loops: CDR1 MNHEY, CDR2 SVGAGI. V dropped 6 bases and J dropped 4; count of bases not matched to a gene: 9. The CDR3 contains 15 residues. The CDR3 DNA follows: TGTGCCAGCAGGAGGGCCGGGACAGAGAATCAGCCCCAGCATTTT. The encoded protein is CASRRAGTENQPQHF.

CDR3 loop: CASSFQPGNGQPQHF. DNA of the CDR3: TGCGCCAGCAGCTTTCAGCCGGGGAATGGTCAGCCCCAGCATTTT. The chain recombines TRBV5-1 with TRBJ1-5; D remains unclear. The CDR3 is 15 residues long. Trimming cost V 2 bases and J 6 bases, with 15 bases left between them. CDR1 and CDR2 from the germline V gene are SGHRS and YFSETQ.

The DNA for the CDR3 is TGTGCCAGCAGTGTAACCGCAGGCCTCTCTGGAAACACCATATATTTT. It specifies CASSVTAGLSGNTIYF. V gene TRBV6-1 combines with J gene TRBJ1-3; D uncertain. V was pared by 4 bases and J by 0 bases, with 13 bases between. Germline V gene sequence: CDR1 MNHNS, CDR2 SASEGT. This CDR3 region has 16 residues.

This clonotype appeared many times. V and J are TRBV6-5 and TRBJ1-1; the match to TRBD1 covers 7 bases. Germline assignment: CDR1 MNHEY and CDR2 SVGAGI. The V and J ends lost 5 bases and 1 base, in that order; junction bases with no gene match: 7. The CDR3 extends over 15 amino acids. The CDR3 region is CASSQHGQANTEAFF. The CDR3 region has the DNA TGTGCCAGCAGTCAACACGGACAGGCGAACACTGAAGCTTTCTTT.

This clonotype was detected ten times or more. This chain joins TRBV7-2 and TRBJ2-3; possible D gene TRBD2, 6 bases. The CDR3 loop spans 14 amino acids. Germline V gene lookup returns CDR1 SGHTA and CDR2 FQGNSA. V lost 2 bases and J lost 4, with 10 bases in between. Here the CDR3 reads CASSLMPSADTQYF. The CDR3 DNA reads TGTGCCAGCAGCTTAATGCCTAGCGCAGATACGCAGTATTTT.

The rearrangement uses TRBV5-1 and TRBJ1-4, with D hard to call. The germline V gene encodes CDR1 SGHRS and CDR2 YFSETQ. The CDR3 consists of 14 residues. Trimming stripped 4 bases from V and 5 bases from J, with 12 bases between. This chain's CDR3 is CASSPGLLNEKLFF. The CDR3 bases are TGCGCCAGCAGCCCGGGCTTGCTCAATGAAAAACTGTTTTTT.

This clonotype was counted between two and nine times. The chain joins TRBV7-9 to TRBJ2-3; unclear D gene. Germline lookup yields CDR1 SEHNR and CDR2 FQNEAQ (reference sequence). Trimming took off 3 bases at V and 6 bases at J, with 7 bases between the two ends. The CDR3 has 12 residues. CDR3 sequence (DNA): TGTGCCAGCAGCTTCACAGCCGATACGCAGTATTTT. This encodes CASSFTADTQYF. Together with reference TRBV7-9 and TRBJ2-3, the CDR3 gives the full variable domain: DTGVSQNPRHKITKRGQNVTFRCDPISEHNRLYWYRQTLGQGPEFLTYFQNEAQLEKSRLLSDRFSAERPKGSFSTLEIQRTEQGDSAMYLCASSFTADTQYFGPGTRLTVL.

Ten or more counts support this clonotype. The DNA for the CDR3 is TGCGCCAGCAGCCTCTCGGTGGCAGTCTATGGCTACACCTTC. It translates to CASSLSVAVYGYTF. This chain joins TRBV5-1 and TRBJ1-2, with unresolved D. The CDR3 extends over 14 amino acids. CDR1 is SGHRS, CDR2 YFSETQ, per germline. V was trimmed by 4 bases and J by 4 bases, leaving 14 bases between them.

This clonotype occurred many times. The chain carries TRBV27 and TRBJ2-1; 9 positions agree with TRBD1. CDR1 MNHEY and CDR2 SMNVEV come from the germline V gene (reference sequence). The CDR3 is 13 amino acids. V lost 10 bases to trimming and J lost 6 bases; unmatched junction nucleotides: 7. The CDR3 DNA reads TGTGCCACTCGACCGGGACAGGGCAATGAGCAGTTCTTC. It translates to CATRPGQGNEQFF.

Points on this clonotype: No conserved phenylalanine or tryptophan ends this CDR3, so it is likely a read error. The CDR3 region is CASSLRGGLTNYGYTS. The CDR3 DNA is TGTGCCAGCAGCTTAAGGGGAGGGCTGACTAACTATGGCTACACCTCC. The chain combines TRBV11-3 with TRBJ1-2; weak D call: TRBD1 (5 bases). This CDR3 is 16 amino acids long. V lost 2 bases and J 0 bases, leaving 13 bases between the germline ends. In germline, CDR1 is SGHNT, CDR2 YENEEA.

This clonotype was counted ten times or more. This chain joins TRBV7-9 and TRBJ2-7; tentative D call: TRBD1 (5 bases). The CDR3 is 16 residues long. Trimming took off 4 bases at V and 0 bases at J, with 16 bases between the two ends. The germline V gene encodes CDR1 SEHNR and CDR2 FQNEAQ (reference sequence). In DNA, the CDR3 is TGTGCCAGCAGCTCAGACCGGGCAGGGCCCTCCTACGAGCAGTACTTC. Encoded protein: CASSSDRAGPSYEQYF.

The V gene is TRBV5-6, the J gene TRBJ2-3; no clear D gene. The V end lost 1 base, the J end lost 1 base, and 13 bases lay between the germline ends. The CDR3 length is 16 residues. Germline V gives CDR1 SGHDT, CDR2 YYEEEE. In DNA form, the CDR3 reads TGTGCCAGCAGCTTGATGGGTCACTCCCGCACAGATACGCAGTATTTT. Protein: CASSLMGHSRTDTQYF.

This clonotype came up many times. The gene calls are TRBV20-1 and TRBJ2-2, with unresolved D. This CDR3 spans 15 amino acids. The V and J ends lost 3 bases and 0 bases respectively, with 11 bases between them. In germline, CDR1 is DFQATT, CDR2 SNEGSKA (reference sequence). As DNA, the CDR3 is TGCAGTGCTAGTAGGTCCCGAGCGAACACCGGGGAGCTGTTTTTT. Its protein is CSASRSRANTGELFF.

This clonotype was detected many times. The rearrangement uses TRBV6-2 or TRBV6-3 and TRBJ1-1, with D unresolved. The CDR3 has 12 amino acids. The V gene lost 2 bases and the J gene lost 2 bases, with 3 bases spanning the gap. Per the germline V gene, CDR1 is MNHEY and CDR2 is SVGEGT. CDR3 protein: CASSYENTEAFF. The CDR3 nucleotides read TGTGCCAGCAGTTACGAAAACACTGAAGCTTTCTTT.

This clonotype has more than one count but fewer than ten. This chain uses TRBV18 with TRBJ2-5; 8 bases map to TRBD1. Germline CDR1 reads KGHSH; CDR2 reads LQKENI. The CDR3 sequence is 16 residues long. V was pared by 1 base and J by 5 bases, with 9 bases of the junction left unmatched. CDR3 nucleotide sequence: TGTGCCAGCTCACCACGGACAGGGTCCAGGTGGGAGACCCAGTACTTC. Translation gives CASSPRTGSRWETQYF. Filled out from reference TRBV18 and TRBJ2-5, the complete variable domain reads NAGVMQNPRHLVRRRGQEARLRCSPMKGHSHVYWYRQLPEEGLKFMVYLQKENIIDESGMPKERFSAEFPKEGPSILRIQQVVRGDSAAYFCASSPRTGSRWETQYFGPGTRLLVL.